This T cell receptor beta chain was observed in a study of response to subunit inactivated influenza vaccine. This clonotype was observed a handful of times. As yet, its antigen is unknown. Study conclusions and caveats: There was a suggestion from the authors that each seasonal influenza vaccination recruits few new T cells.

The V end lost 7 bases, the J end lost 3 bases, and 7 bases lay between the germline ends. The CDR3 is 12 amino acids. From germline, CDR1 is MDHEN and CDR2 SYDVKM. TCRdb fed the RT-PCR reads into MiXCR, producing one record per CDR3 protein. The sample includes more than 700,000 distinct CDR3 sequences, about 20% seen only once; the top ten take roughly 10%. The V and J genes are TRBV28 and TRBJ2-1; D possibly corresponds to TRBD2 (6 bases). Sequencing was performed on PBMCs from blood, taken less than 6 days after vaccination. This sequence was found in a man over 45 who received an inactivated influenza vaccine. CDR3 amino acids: CASISGYNEQFF. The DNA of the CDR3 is TGTGCCAGCATTAGCGGCTACAATGAGCAGTTCTTC.